This T cell receptor beta chain was sequenced for a study of T-cell reconstitution after alpha-beta-depleted transplantation in children. CDR3 size: 14 residues. J lost 7 bases, V lost 6 bases, and 11 bases had no gene match. This clonotype was observed at least ten times. TCRbeta library preparation incorporated unique molecular identifiers. A single record per CDR3 protein comes from TCRdb applying MiXCR to the PCR reads. The sample lists 350,000 to 400,000 distinct CDR3 sequences; 20% were seen once. This specimen was PBMCs from the stem cell graft donor, taken from the stem cell graft. The sequence was collected from a human donor who donated a stem cell graft to a child with acute myeloid leukemia. The gene calls are TRBV12-3 or TRBV12-4 and TRBJ2-7, with TRBD2 matching over 8 bases. In DNA form, the CDR3 reads TGTGCCAGCAGAAGGAGCGGGAGCCCCGGGGAGCAGTACTTC. Protein product: CASRRSGSPGEQYF.